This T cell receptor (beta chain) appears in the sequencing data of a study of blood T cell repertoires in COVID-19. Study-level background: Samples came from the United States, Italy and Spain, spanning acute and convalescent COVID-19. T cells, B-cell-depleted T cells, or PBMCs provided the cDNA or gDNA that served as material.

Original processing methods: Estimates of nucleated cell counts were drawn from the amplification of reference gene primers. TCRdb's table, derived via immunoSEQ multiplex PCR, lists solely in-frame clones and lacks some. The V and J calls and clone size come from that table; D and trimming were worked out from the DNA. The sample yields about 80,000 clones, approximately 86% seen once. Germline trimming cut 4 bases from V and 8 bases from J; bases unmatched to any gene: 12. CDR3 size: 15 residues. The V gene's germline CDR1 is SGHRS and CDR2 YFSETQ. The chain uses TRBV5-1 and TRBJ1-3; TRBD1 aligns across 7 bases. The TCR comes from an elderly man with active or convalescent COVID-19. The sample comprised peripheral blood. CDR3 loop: CASSPATGSLYTIYF. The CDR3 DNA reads TGCGCCAGCAGCCCAGCGACAGGGTCGTTATACACCATATATTTT.